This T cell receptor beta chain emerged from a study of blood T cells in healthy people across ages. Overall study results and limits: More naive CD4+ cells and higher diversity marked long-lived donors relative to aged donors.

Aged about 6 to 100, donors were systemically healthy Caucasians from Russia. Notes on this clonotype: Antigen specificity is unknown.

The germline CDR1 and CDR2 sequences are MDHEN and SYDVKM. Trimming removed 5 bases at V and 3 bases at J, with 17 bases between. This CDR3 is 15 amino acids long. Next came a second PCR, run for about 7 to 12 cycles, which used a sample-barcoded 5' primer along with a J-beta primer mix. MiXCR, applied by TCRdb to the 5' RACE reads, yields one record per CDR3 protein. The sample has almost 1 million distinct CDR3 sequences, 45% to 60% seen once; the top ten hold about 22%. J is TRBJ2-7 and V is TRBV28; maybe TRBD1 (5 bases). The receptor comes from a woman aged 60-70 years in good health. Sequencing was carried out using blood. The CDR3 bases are TGTGCCAGCAGTCCCCGGACACTAACGGACTACGAGCAGTACTTC. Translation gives CASSPRTLTDYEQYF.